These 5 T cell receptor beta chains originate from one sample sequenced in a study of beta chain features in type 1 diabetes. Since all of the isolated RNA was reverse transcribed, expressed TCRB transcripts were what got sequenced. The protocol was immunoSEQ multiplex PCR, while the TCRdb copy is restricted to in-frame clones and leaves out a portion. The sample has 140,000 or so clones, about a tenth seen once. Sequencing was performed on central memory CD4+ T cells from blood. These receptors were collected from a man in his late teens or twenties in good health.

This clone was seen a few times. The genes are TRBV6-1 and TRBJ2-5; no clear D gene. The CDR3 runs 13 residues. Germline-derived CDR1 and CDR2 are MNHNS and SASEGT. Trimming took off 5 bases at V and 1 base at J, with 8 bases between the two ends. The CDR3 reads CASSLTSQETQYF. Written as DNA, the CDR3 is TGTGCCAGCAGTCTCACATCCCAAGAGACCCAGTACTTC.

The V and J genes are TRBV7-3 and TRBJ2-1; the match to TRBD2 covers 11 bases. This CDR3 comprises 15 residues. The V gene's germline CDR1 is SGHTA and CDR2 FQGTGA. The V gene end was trimmed by 6 bases and the J gene end by 6 bases; junction bases not matched to a gene: 7. Written as DNA, the CDR3 is TGTGCCAGCAGATTAGCGGGGGGGCCGCGCAATGAGCAGTTCTTC. Amino acid sequence: CASRLAGGPRNEQFF.

The V call is TRBV6-5, the J call TRBJ1-2, with 7 bases identical to TRBD1. V lost 6 bases, J lost 4 bases, and 5 bases stayed unmatched. This CDR3 is 13 amino acids long. CDR1 is MNHEY, CDR2 SVGAGI, per germline. The CDR3 region has the DNA TGTGCCAGCAGACGACAGGGACCCTATGGCTACACCTTC. It encodes CASRRQGPYGYTF.

This clone came up a few times. The V gene is TRBV19, the J gene TRBJ2-1, with TRBD2 identical over 7 bases. The CDR3 is 13 amino acids. The germline CDR1 and CDR2 sequences are LNHDA and SQIVND (reference sequence). The V gene end was trimmed by 4 bases and the J gene end by 9 bases; junction bases not matched to a gene: 6. This CDR3 reads CASSSPGGGEQFF. DNA of the CDR3: TGTGCCAGTAGTAGCCCGGGGGGTGGTGAGCAGTTCTTC.

This clone has only a few counts. V gene TRBV2 combines with J gene TRBJ1-1; no firm D call. Germline values: CDR1 SNHLY, CDR2 FYNNEI. The V gene lost 5 bases and the J gene lost 3 bases, with 13 bases spanning the gap. The length of the CDR3 is 14 residues. The CDR3 loop is CASSLNWRDTEAFF. CDR3 sequence (DNA): TGTGCCAGCAGTTTAAATTGGAGGGACACTGAAGCTTTCTTT.